These T cell receptor beta chains were read from a single sample in a study of identical twins. TCRdb passed the 5' RACE reads through MiXCR, listing each CDR3 protein once. The repertoire holds hundreds of thousands of distinct CDR3 sequences, with roughly 18% as singletons. These data were also reused for a study on T cells expressing NK-cell markers.

Material: PBMCs. The receptors stem from a woman aged 18-29 years in good health. The CDR3 runs from the conserved cysteine through the conserved F or W. The D gene is left open where the match is weak. Clone size appears in some rows only: once, few, many, or a class for an expanded clone.

TRBJ1-1 NA TRBV27 few CATEVPPSLAFF TGTGCCACTGAAGTACCCCCAAGCCTGGCTTTCTTT
TRBJ2-1 TRBD2 TRBV20-1 many CSARSGTYNEQFF TGCAGTGCTCGAAGCGGGACCTACAATGAGCAGTTCTTC
TRBJ2-1 NA TRBV20-1 NA CSAPPPGRNNEQFF TGCAGTGCTCCCCCTCCGGGGAGAAACAATGAGCAGTTCTTC
TRBJ2-5 NA TRBV10-3 few CAISRRAEETQYF TGTGCCATCAGTCGAAGAGCCGAAGAGACCCAGTACTTC
TRBJ1-5 TRBD1 TRBV6-5 many CASSYQGGNQPQHF TGTGCCAGCAGTTACCAGGGGGGCAATCAGCCCCAGCATTTT
TRBJ2-6 NA TRBV9 NA CASSVPGSGANVLTF TGTGCCAGCAGCGTCCCAGGGTCTGGGGCCAACGTCCTGACTTTC
TRBJ1-1 NA TRBV12-3/TRBV12-4 NA CASSPRYGETNTEAFF TGTGCCAGCAGCCCGCGTTACGGGGAGACGAACACTGAAGCTTTCTTT
TRBJ2-1 NA TRBV7-9 few CASSLNSGPPFEQFF TGTGCCAGCAGCTTAAACTCGGGGCCCCCCTTTGAGCAGTTCTTC
TRBJ2-2 TRBD2 TRBV7-7 NA CASSPGGTSSGGELFF TGTGCTAGCAGCCCCGGTGGGACGTCTAGCGGGGGGGAGCTGTTTTTT
TRBJ2-3 TRBD2 TRBV4-3 NA CASSLGYGRATSGTDTQYF TGCGCCAGCAGCCTTGGTTACGGGAGGGCGACGTCTGGCACAGATACGCAGTATTTT
TRBJ1-2 NA TRBV6-1 NA CASSELRHGYTF TGTGCCAGCAGTGAACTGCGTCATGGCTACACCTTC
TRBJ1-4 NA TRBV13 few CASSLEGDEKLFF TGTGCCAGCAGCTTAGAAGGGGATGAAAAACTGTTTTTT
TRBJ2-4 NA TRBV10-2 few CASTTEAVAKNIQYF TGCGCCAGCACTACGGAGGCCGTAGCCAAAAACATTCAGTACTTC
TRBJ1-3 NA TRBV7-2 many CASSLRAPGSGNTIYF TGTGCCAGCAGCTTACGGGCACCCGGCTCTGGAAACACCATATATTTT
TRBJ2-1 TRBD2 TRBV11-1 NA CASSLYSRLAGGHYNEQFF TGTGCCAGCAGCTTATATTCACGACTAGCGGGAGGCCACTACAATGAGCAGTTCTTC
TRBJ2-7 TRBD2 TRBV4-3 NA CASSQVIAGDEQYF TGCGCCAGCAGCCAAGTGATAGCGGGAGACGAGCAGTACTTC
TRBJ2-1 NA TRBV7-7 few CASSLSGADEQFF TGTGCTAGCAGCTTATCTGGCGCAGATGAGCAGTTCTTC
TRBJ2-1 NA TRBV3-1 NA CASSTQFQKWSGNEQFF TGTGCCAGCAGCACCCAATTCCAAAAGTGGAGTGGCAATGAGCAGTTCTTC
TRBJ2-2 TRBD2 TRBV12-3/TRBV12-4 few CASSLFLAGGTGELFF TGTGCCAGCAGTTTATTCCTAGCGGGAGGGACCGGGGAGCTGTTTTTT
TRBJ1-5 NA TRBV20-1 many CSARKGPANQPQHF TGCAGTGCTAGGAAAGGGCCCGCCAATCAGCCCCAGCATTTT
TRBJ2-1 NA TRBV20-1 NA CSARIGDEQFF TGCAGTGCTAGAATAGGGGATGAGCAGTTCTTC
TRBJ2-4 NA TRBV20-1 NA CSAIPRDFKNIQYF TGCAGTGCTATCCCGAGGGACTTTAAAAACATTCAGTACTTC
TRBJ2-7 TRBD2 TRBV20-1 NA CSAETPGLAEVRYEQYF TGCAGTGCAGAAACTCCGGGACTAGCGGAGGTGCGCTACGAGCAGTACTTC
TRBJ1-1 NA TRBV10-3 NA CAIGRSGGAFF TGTGCCATCGGACGCTCGGGGGGAGCTTTCTTT
TRBJ1-6 NA TRBV7-2 few CASSLEPSGRSPLHF TGTGCCAGCAGCTTAGAGCCAAGCGGGCGGTCACCCCTCCACTTT
TRBJ1-5 NA TRBV20-1 NA CSAIGNNQPQHF TGCAGTGCTATTGGAAATAATCAGCCCCAGCATTTT
TRBJ2-5 NA TRBV6-1 NA CASSLGATSSKGETQYF TGTGCCAGCAGTCTGGGGGCGACTAGCTCCAAAGGGGAGACCCAGTACTTC
TRBJ2-7 NA TRBV5-1 NA CASSRTPGGPRSYEQYF TGCGCCAGCAGCAGAACCCCTGGCGGGCCACGATCCTACGAGCAGTACTTC
TRBJ2-1 NA TRBV12-3/TRBV12-4 few CASSLFPGAHEQFF TGTGCCAGCAGTTTATTCCCGGGGGCCCATGAGCAGTTCTTC
TRBJ1-2 TRBD1 TRBV6-2/TRBV6-3 NA CASRIRGTGVGYTF TGTGCCAGCAGAATTCGCGGGACAGGGGTCGGCTACACCTTC
TRBJ2-5 TRBD2 TRBV12-3/TRBV12-4 many CASSLRGEETQYF TGTGCCAGCAGTTTGCGGGGGGAAGAGACCCAGTACTTC
TRBJ2-7 TRBD2 TRBV12-3/TRBV12-4 NA CASRAGTSDKQYF TGTGCCAGCAGGGCCGGGACTAGCGATAAGCAGTACTTC
TRBJ2-3 NA TRBV12-3/TRBV12-4 NA CASSLKLLSTDTQYF TGTGCCAGCAGTTTAAAGCTACTATCCACAGATACGCAGTATTTT
TRBJ2-5 NA TRBV9 few CASSVAGVGTQYF TGTGCCAGCAGCGTAGCAGGGGTTGGGACCCAGTACTTC
TRBJ2-4 NA TRBV21-1 few CASTEPVSAKNIQYF TGTGCCAGCACCGAACCCGTTTCGGCCAAAAACATTCAGTACTTC
TRBJ2-3 NA TRBV5-1 NA CASSFGSGGLGTDTQYF TGCGCCAGCAGCTTTGGGAGCGGTGGGCTTGGCACAGATACGCAGTATTTT
TRBJ2-5 NA TRBV7-2 few CASSLDRGYQETQYF TGTGCCAGCAGCTTAGATCGGGGATACCAAGAGACCCAGTACTTC
TRBJ2-1 TRBD2 TRBV7-9 NA CASSSTSTNEQFF TGTGCCAGCAGCTCGACTAGCACCAATGAGCAGTTCTTC
TRBJ2-1 TRBD2 TRBV12-3/TRBV12-4 NA CASNWGGSEQFF TGTGCCAGCAATTGGGGGGGGAGTGAGCAGTTCTTC
TRBJ2-1 NA TRBV18 NA CASSPVAGEYNEQFF TGTGCCAGCTCACCTGTGGCAGGGGAGTACAATGAGCAGTTCTTC
TRBJ1-2 NA TRBV12-3/TRBV12-4 NA CASRLGAVYGYTF TGTGCCAGCAGGCTAGGGGCTGTGTATGGCTACACCTTC
TRBJ2-3 NA TRBV29-1 few CSVKSLARGTDTQYF TGCAGCGTGAAGTCACTAGCAAGGGGCACAGATACGCAGTATTTT
TRBJ2-1 NA TRBV7-2 few CASSLGMRGRIGNEQFF TGTGCCAGCAGCTTAGGGATGCGTGGGAGAATCGGGAATGAGCAGTTCTTC
TRBJ2-1 NA TRBV7-9 many CASSLYLAAYNEQFF TGTGCCAGCAGCTTATATTTAGCGGCATACAATGAGCAGTTCTTC
TRBJ1-2 NA TRBV6-1 few CASSEMEGYGYTF TGTGCCAGCAGTGAAATGGAGGGCTATGGCTACACCTTC
TRBJ2-3 NA TRBV3-1 NA CASSPRSRRNTDTQYF TGTGCCAGCAGCCCCCGGAGCAGGCGCAACACAGATACGCAGTATTTT
TRBJ2-1 NA TRBV12-3/TRBV12-4 NA CASSPRGLQAENNEQFF TGTGCCAGCAGTCCCAGAGGACTGCAGGCGGAAAACAATGAGCAGTTCTTC
TRBJ2-1 NA TRBV25-1 NA CASSRPGTFSYNEQFF TGTGCCAGCAGCCGACCCGGGACTTTCTCCTACAATGAGCAGTTCTTC